These 26 T cell receptor beta chains originate from one sample sequenced in a study of shared clonotypes between healthy human individuals. Sequencing was performed with immunoSEQ multiplex PCR; in TCRdb, only in-frame clones are kept and a portion is missing. The sample carries about 2.3 million clones, approximately 93% recorded once. The sample consisted of naive CD4+ T cells from PBMCs. As for subset: CD45RA+ positively selected. The receptors originated from a man between 18 and 35 years old in good health. Some clones in this sample may be carry-over from other donors' samples.

The chain combines TRBV28 with TRBJ1-4; 7 nucleotides line up with TRBD1. V dropped 6 bases and J dropped 1; count of bases not matched to a gene: 2. The CDR3 loop spans 14 amino acids. Germline V lookup: CDR1 MDHEN, CDR2 SYDVKM. The CDR3 region has the DNA TGTGCCAGCAGACCAGGGGGAACTAATGAAAAACTGTTTTTT. Amino acid sequence: CASRPGGTNEKLFF. Combining the CDR3 with reference TRBV28 and TRBJ1-4 gives the whole variable domain DVKVTQSSRYLVKRTGEKVFLECVQDMDHENMFWYRQDPGLGLRLIYFSYDVKMKEKGDIPEGYSVSREKKERFSLILESASTNQTSMYLCASRPGGTNEKLFFGSGTQLSVL.

This rearrangement joins TRBV30 to TRBJ2-7, with D tentatively TRBD1 (6 bases). The germline V and J ends were trimmed by 0 bases and 1 base, with 13 bases remaining between them. The CDR3 is made up of 15 amino acids. The germline gives CDR1 GTSNPN, CDR2 SVGIG (reference sequence). This chain's CDR3 is CAWSVMPGASYEQYF. The CDR3 nucleotides are TGTGCCTGGAGTGTAATGCCAGGGGCTTCCTACGAGCAGTACTTC.

V gene TRBV25-1 combines with J gene TRBJ2-4, with D possibly TRBD1 on 5 matching bases. V shed 2 bases and J shed 3 bases, with 14 bases lying between them. This CDR3 comprises 16 residues. Germline assignment: CDR1 MGHDK and CDR2 SYGVNS. The CDR3 spells CASSEKGKGGKNIQYF. Here the CDR3 DNA reads TGTGCCAGCAGTGAAAAGGGGAAGGGCGGCAAAAACATTCAGTACTTC.

This chain connects TRBV2 to TRBJ2-7, with TRBD1 identical over 11 bases. The CDR3 has 14 residues. CDR1 SNHLY and CDR2 FYNNEI come from the germline V gene. J gave up 4 bases and V 3 bases, and 2 bases lay outside the gene matches. The CDR3 loop is CASSEGQGVYEQYF. CDR3 nucleotides: TGTGCCAGCAGTGAGGGACAGGGGGTTTACGAGCAGTACTTC.

A single count supports this clone. This rearrangement joins TRBV14 to TRBJ2-1; the D is unclear. Germline lookup yields CDR1 SGHDN and CDR2 FVKESK. The CDR3 has 15 amino acids. Trimming pared 4 bases from V and 1 base from J, leaving 11 bases between. CDR3 in amino acids: CASSLMRSSYNEQFF. The CDR3 nucleotides read TGTGCCAGCAGCCTAATGCGATCGTCCTACAATGAGCAGTTCTTC.

The rearrangement uses TRBV5-1 and TRBJ2-1; no reliable D call. Trimming pared 0 bases from V and 6 bases from J, leaving 19 bases between. The CDR3 spans 17 residues. Germline V gene sequence: CDR1 SGHRS, CDR2 YFSETQ. The CDR3 DNA reads TGCGCCAGCAGCTTGGATACTTATCTACTACCATCCAATGAGCAGTTCTTC. Residues: CASSLDTYLLPSNEQFF.

The V and J genes are TRBV4-3 and TRBJ2-7, with a weak D call TRBD2 (6 bases). The germline gives CDR1 LGHNA, CDR2 YSLEER. The germline V and J ends were trimmed by 2 bases and 5 bases, with 16 bases remaining between them. This CDR3 region has 15 residues. The CDR3 DNA is TGCGCCAGCAGCCAACTAGCGTTGGGAGACCACGAGCAGTACTTC. Translation: CASSQLALGDHEQYF.

This chain uses TRBV28 with TRBJ2-1; D is possibly TRBD1 (6 bases). The CDR3 spans 15 residues. Germline CDR1 and CDR2: MDHEN and SYDVKM. V lost 5 bases and J lost 0, with 11 bases in between. The CDR3 reads CASSNRVVSYNEQFF. The CDR3, as DNA: TGTGCCAGCAGTAACAGGGTCGTCTCCTACAATGAGCAGTTCTTC.

About this clone: Mismatch with germline at one junction end may stem from a read error. The chain combines TRBV28 with TRBJ2-1; TRBD2 matches at 11 bases. Germline V gene sequence: CDR1 MDHEN, CDR2 SYDVKM. This CDR3 spans 15 amino acids. The chain's CDR3 is CASSIPGLAERDGIF. The CDR3 DNA is TGTGCCAGCTCTATCCCGGGACTAGCGGAGAGGGATGGGATCTTC.

The chain carries TRBV18 and TRBJ2-3; 7 nucleotides match TRBD1. The CDR3 length is 16 residues. The junction had 8 bases not matched to a gene; V was cut back by 3 bases and J by 2 bases. CDR1 and CDR2 (germline): KGHSH, LQKENI. The CDR3 sequence: CASSPRPGQLTDTQYF. CDR3 nucleotide sequence: TGTGCCAGCTCACCTCGACCGGGACAGCTCACAGATACGCAGTATTTT.

This clone is a singleton in its sample. The chain links TRBV6-5 to TRBJ2-1; either TRBD1 or TRBD2 may supply D (5 bases each). Germline V gives CDR1 MNHEY, CDR2 SVGAGI. The V and J ends lost 5 bases and 4 bases respectively, with 9 bases between them. This CDR3 has 13 residues. CDR3 DNA sequence: TGTGCCAGCAGTCGGGACGGGTACAATGAGCAGTTCTTC. This gives the protein CASSRDGYNEQFF.

The V and J genes are TRBV6-5 and TRBJ1-3; no clear D gene. CDR3 length equals 13 residues. Germline lookup yields CDR1 MNHEY and CDR2 SVGAGI. V was shortened by 6 bases and J by 4 bases, with 10 bases between the two germline ends. CDR3 bases: TGTGCCAGCAGCCCCGATACGGGAAACACCATATATTTT. It translates to CASSPDTGNTIYF.

The rearrangement links TRBV19 to TRBJ2-7; perhaps D is TRBD1 or TRBD2 (6 bases each). Germline CDR1 and CDR2: LNHDA and SQIVND (reference sequence). Trimming took 5 bases from V and 6 from J, leaving 17 bases between them. This CDR3 region has 14 residues. The CDR3 nucleotides are TGTGCCAGTAGTCGGGGCAGGGGAGGTAGCGAGCAGTACTTC. It codes for CASSRGRGGSEQYF.

This chain links TRBV7-8 with TRBJ2-7; weak D call: TRBD1 (5 bases). V was clipped by 4 bases and J by 0 bases, with 19 bases between them. CDR1 is SGHVS, CDR2 FQNEAQ, per germline. CDR3 length: 17 amino acids. Written as DNA, the CDR3 is TGTGCCAGCAGCTACCCGGTACAGGAGCCGTACTCCTACGAGCAGTACTTC. This translates into CASSYPVQEPYSYEQYF.

The genes are TRBV7-9 and TRBJ2-2; D ambiguous. This CDR3 contains 14 residues. V shed 8 bases and J shed 0 bases, with 10 bases lying between them. Germline-derived CDR1 and CDR2 are SEHNR and FQNEAQ (reference sequence). This CDR3 reads CASSDRANTGELFF. CDR3 bases: TGTGCCAGCTCGGACCGAGCGAACACCGGGGAGCTGTTTTTT.

Notes on this clone: The sample carries other DNA sequences with the same CDR3. J is TRBJ2-1 and V is TRBV20-1; D is unclear. Trimming took off 0 bases at V and 5 bases at J, with 2 bases between the two ends. Germline V gene lookup returns CDR1 DFQATT and CDR2 SNEGSKA (reference sequence). The CDR3 length is 11 residues. CDR3: CSARDHNEQFF. The CDR3 DNA follows: TGCAGTGCTAGAGACCACAATGAGCAGTTCTTC.

V and J are TRBV4-2 and TRBJ2-3; possibly TRBD2 for D (5 bases). Deletions cut 4 bases from V and 5 bases from J, with 16 bases between. This CDR3 contains 15 residues. CDR1 and CDR2 from the germline V gene are LGHNA and YNFKEQ. This CDR3 is CASSPGSLARDTQYF. CDR3 DNA: TGTGCCAGCAGCCCGGGAAGCCTAGCACGAGATACGCAGTATTTT.

This clone has just one count. This chain connects TRBV19 to TRBJ1-2; D remains ambiguous. The CDR3 runs 15 residues. V was pared by 5 bases and J by 0 bases, with 13 bases between. The V gene's germline CDR1 is LNHDA and CDR2 SQIVND (reference sequence). CDR3 DNA: TGTGCCAGTAGTCCCCCAGGAGCGGCTAACTATGGCTACACCTTC. This gives the protein CASSPPGAANYGYTF.

This chain joins TRBV10-3 and TRBJ2-5, with 8 bases matching TRBD2. Trimming removed 6 bases from V and 5 bases from J; junction bases left unmatched: 8. The CDR3 has 14 residues. Germline lookup yields CDR1 ENHRY and CDR2 SYGVKD. The chain's CDR3 is CAIRKAGDGETQYF. Written as DNA, the CDR3 is TGTGCCATCAGGAAAGCGGGAGACGGTGAGACCCAGTACTTC.

V is TRBV6-5 and J is TRBJ2-2; D is undetermined. V lost 2 bases to trimming and J lost 6 bases, with 10 bases between them. The CDR3 is 14 amino acids. Germline CDR1 and CDR2: MNHEY and SVGAGI. The CDR3 here is CASSYRRYAGELFF. CDR3 sequence (DNA): TGTGCCAGCAGTTACCGGCGTTATGCCGGGGAGCTGTTTTTT.

The chain carries TRBV10-3 and TRBJ2-7, with D perhaps given as TRBD1 or TRBD2 (6 bases each). There are 15 residues in the CDR3. Germline lookup yields CDR1 ENHRY and CDR2 SYGVKD. Trimming took off 1 base at V and 0 bases at J, with 10 bases between the two ends. The CDR3 DNA reads as TGTGCCATCAGTGAGTGGAGGGGGGACTCCTACGAGCAGTACTTC. It translates to CAISEWRGDSYEQYF.

The V and J genes are TRBV2 and TRBJ2-2; D might be TRBD2 (5 bases). The CDR3 covers 14 residues. Germline loops: CDR1 SNHLY, CDR2 FYNNEI. V gave up 6 bases and J gave up 8 bases, with 16 bases separating them. CDR3 in DNA: TGTGCCAGCAGAGGAGGAGAGGGTTCAGGGGAGCTGTTTTTT. It is translated as CASRGGEGSGELFF.

The chain carries TRBV6-1 and TRBJ1-5, with TRBD1 matching 7 bases. This CDR3 is 14 amino acids long. With 10 bases clipped from V and 0 bases from J, the junction kept 6 bases outside the gene matches. Germline assignment: CDR1 MNHNS and CDR2 SASEGT. The CDR3: CATVGQYSNQPQHF. In DNA form, the CDR3 reads TGTGCCACCGTGGGACAGTATAGCAATCAGCCCCAGCATTTT.

CDR3 sequence (DNA): TGTGCCAGCACCCCTGAGCAGACCTCCTACGAGCAGTACTTC. This gives the protein CASTPEQTSYEQYF. This chain uses TRBV5-6 with TRBJ2-7, with D unclear. The V gene's germline CDR1 is SGHDT and CDR2 YYEEEE. CDR3 size: 14 residues. V lost 6 bases to trimming and J lost 0 bases, with 13 bases between them.

This chain connects TRBV19 to TRBJ2-7; 9 nucleotides match TRBD1. Germline values: CDR1 LNHDA, CDR2 SQIVND (reference sequence). This CDR3 region has 13 residues. After removal of 3 bases from V and 5 bases from J, the junction contained 2 bases not matched to a gene. CDR3 nucleotide sequence: TGTGCCAGTAGTATGACAGGGGGGCACGAGCAGTACTTC. It translates to CASSMTGGHEQYF.

This CDR3 reads CASSTDRVLPEAFF. The CDR3 bases are TGTGCCAGTAGTACCGACAGGGTTCTTCCTGAAGCTTTCTTT. The J gene is TRBJ1-1, the V gene TRBV19, with 7 bases matching TRBD1. Germline loops: CDR1 LNHDA, CDR2 SQIVND (reference sequence). V lost 4 bases, J lost 6 bases, and 8 bases stayed unmatched. The CDR3 contains 14 residues.